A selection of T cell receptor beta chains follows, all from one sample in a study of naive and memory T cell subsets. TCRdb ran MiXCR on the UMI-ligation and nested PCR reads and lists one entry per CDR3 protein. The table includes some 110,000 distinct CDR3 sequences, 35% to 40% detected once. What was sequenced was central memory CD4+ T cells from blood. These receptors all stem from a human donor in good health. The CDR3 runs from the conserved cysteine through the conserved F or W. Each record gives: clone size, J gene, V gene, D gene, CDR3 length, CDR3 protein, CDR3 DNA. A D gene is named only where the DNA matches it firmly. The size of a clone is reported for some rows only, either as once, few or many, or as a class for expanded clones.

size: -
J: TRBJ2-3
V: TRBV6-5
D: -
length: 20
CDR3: CASSYSIGQMHGPNTDTQYF
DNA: TGTGCCAGCAGTTACTCTATTGGGCAGATGCACGGTCCAAACACAGATACGCAGTATTTT

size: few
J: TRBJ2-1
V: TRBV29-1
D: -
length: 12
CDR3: CSVAPGVNEQFF
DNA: TGCAGCGTCGCCCCAGGGGTCAATGAGCAGTTCTTC

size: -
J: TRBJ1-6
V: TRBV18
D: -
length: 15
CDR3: CASSPREAYNSPLHF
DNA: TGTGCCAGCTCACCACGGGAAGCCTATAATTCACCCCTCCACTTT

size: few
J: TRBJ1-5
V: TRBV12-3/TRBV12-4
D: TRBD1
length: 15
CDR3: CASSLDRVSNQPQHF
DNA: TGTGCCAGCAGCCTGGACAGGGTTAGCAATCAGCCCCAGCATTTT

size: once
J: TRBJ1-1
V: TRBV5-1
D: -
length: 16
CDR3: CASSPSVGGVGPEAFF
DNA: TGCGCCAGCAGCCCTTCGGTAGGGGGGGTGGGGCCTGAAGCTTTCTTT

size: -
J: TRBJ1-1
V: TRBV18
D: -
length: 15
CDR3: CASSPRGGLETEAFF
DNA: TGTGCCAGCTCACCACGGGGAGGGCTTGAGACTGAAGCTTTCTTT

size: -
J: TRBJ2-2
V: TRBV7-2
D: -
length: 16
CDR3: CASSLGVYRNTGELFF
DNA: TGTGCCAGCAGCTTAGGGGTTTACAGGAACACCGGGGAGCTGTTTTTT

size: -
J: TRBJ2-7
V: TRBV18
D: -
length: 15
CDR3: CASSRVRGDTYEQYF
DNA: TGTGCCAGCTCACGGGTCAGGGGCGATACCTACGAGCAGTACTTC

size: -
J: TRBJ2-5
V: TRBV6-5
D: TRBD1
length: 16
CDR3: CASSRKPGQAQETQYF
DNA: TGTGCCAGCAGTAGAAAGCCGGGACAGGCCCAAGAGACCCAGTACTTC

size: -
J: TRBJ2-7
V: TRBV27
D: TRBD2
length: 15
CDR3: CASSPGLAGVYEQYF
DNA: TGTGCCAGCAGTCCGGGACTAGCGGGAGTCTACGAGCAGTACTTC

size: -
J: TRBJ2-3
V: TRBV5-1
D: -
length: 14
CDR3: CASSLWTGTDTQYF
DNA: TGCGCCAGCAGCTTGTGGACAGGCACAGATACGCAGTATTTT

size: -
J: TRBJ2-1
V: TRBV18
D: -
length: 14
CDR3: CASSPESSYNEQFF
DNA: TGTGCCAGCTCACCGGAAAGCTCCTACAATGAGCAGTTCTTC

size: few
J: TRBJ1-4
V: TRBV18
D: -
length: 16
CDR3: CASSSGQPRGSEKLFF
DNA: TGTGCCAGCTCATCTGGACAGCCTCGGGGGAGTGAAAAACTGTTTTTT

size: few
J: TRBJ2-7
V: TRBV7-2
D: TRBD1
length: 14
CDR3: CASSFGPTGYEQYF
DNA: TGTGCCAGCAGCTTTGGTCCGACAGGGTACGAGCAGTACTTC

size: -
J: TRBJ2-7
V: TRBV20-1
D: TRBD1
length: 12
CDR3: CSGTDRAAEQYF
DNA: TGCAGTGGCACCGACAGGGCCGCCGAGCAGTACTTC

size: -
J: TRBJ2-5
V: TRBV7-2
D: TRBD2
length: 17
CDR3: CASSLALWGGNQETQYF
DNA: TGTGCCAGCAGCTTAGCGCTCTGGGGGGGAAACCAAGAGACCCAGTACTTC

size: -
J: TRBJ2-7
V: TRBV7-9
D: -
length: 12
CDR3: CASSLDHYEQYF
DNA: TGTGCCAGCAGCTTAGATCACTACGAGCAGTACTTC

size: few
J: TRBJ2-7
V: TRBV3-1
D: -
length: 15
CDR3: CASSQGRTPEGEQYF
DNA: TGTGCCAGCAGCCAAGGAAGGACCCCCGAGGGGGAGCAGTACTTC

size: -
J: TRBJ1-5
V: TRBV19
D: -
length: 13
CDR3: CASSWREGQPQHF
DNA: TGTGCCAGTAGTTGGCGTGAGGGTCAGCCCCAGCATTTT

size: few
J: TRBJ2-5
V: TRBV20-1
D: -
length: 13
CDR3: CSASRSAGETQYF
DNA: TGCAGTGCTAGTCGCTCAGCGGGAGAGACCCAGTACTTC

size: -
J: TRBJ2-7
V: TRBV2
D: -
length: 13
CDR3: CASSGDRGYEQYF
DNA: TGTGCCAGCAGTGGAGACAGAGGGTACGAGCAGTACTTC

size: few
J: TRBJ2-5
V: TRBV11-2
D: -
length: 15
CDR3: CASSPSPGGSETQYF
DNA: TGTGCCAGCAGCCCCTCCCCCGGTGGTAGCGAGACCCAGTACTTC

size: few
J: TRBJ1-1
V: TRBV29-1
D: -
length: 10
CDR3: CSAQLTEAFF
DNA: TGCAGCGCTCAGTTGACTGAAGCTTTCTTT

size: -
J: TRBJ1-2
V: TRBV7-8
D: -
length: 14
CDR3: CASSPTGQNYGYTF
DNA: TGTGCCAGCAGCCCAACAGGGCAAAACTATGGCTACACCTTC

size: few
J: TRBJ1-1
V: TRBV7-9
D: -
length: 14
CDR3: CASSLDMMNTEAFF
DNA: TGTGCCAGCAGCTTAGATATGATGAACACTGAAGCTTTCTTT

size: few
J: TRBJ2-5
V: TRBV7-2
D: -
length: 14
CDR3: CASSLGGTQETQYF
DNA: TGTGCCAGCAGCTTAGGGGGGACCCAAGAGACCCAGTACTTC

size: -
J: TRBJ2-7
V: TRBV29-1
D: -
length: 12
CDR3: CSALSLSYEQYF
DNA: TGCAGCGCCCTAAGCCTCTCCTACGAGCAGTACTTC

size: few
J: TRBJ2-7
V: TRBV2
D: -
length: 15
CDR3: CASSESYVRSYEQYF
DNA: TGTGCCAGCAGTGAAAGTTACGTTCGATCCTACGAGCAGTACTTC

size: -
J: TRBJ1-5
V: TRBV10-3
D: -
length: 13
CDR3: CAISSGMGQPQHF
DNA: TGTGCCATCAGCTCAGGGATGGGTCAGCCCCAGCATTTT

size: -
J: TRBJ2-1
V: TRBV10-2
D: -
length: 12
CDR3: CASSARGREQFF
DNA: TGCGCCAGCAGTGCTCGAGGGCGGGAGCAGTTCTTC

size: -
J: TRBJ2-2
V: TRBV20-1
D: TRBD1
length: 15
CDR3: CSARNLGQTTGELFF
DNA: TGCAGTGCTAGGAATCTGGGACAGACCACCGGGGAGCTGTTTTTT

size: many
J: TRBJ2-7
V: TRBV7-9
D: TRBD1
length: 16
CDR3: CASSRTRQGSSYEQYF
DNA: TGTGCCAGCAGCCGAACTAGACAGGGGAGCTCCTACGAGCAGTACTTC

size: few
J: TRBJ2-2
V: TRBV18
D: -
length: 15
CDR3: CASTIEASNTGELFF
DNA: TGTGCCAGCACGATAGAAGCGTCGAACACCGGGGAGCTGTTTTTT

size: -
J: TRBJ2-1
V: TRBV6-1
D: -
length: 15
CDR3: CASSEQGQVGSEQFF
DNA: TGTGCCAGCAGTGAACAGGGGCAGGTAGGCAGTGAGCAGTTCTTC

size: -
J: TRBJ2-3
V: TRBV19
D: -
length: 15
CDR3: CASGDHLTSTDTQYF
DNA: TGTGCCAGTGGGGATCACTTAACGAGCACAGATACGCAGTATTTT

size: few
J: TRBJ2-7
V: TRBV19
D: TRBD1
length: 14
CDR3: CASSPNTGGNEQYF
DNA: TGTGCCAGTAGTCCAAACACAGGGGGGAACGAGCAGTACTTC

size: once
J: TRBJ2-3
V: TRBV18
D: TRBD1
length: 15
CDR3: CASSPRQGGTDTQYF
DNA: TGTGCCAGCTCACCACGACAGGGGGGCACAGATACGCAGTATTTT

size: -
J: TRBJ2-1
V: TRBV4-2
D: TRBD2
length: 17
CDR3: CASSQGGLAGGGDEQFF
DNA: TGTGCCAGCAGCCAAGGCGGACTAGCGGGAGGGGGCGATGAGCAGTTCTTC

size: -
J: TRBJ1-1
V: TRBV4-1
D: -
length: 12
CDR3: CASSQGKFDAFF
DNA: TGCGCCAGCAGCCAGGGCAAATTCGACGCTTTCTTT

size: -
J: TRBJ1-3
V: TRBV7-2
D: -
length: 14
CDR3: CASSPHPQGDTIYF
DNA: TGTGCCAGCAGCCCCCACCCCCAAGGAGACACCATATATTTT

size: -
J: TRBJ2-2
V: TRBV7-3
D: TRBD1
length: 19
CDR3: CASSPNGLQGAKSTGELFF
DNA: TGTGCCAGCAGCCCAAACGGACTACAGGGGGCAAAAAGCACCGGGGAGCTGTTTTTT

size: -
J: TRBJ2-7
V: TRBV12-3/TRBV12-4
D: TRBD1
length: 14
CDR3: CASSPRQGGYEQYF
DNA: TGTGCCAGCAGTCCACGACAGGGCGGATACGAGCAGTACTTC

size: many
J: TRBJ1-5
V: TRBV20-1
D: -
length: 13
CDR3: CSATDYSNQPQHF
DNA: TGCAGTGCGACAGATTATAGCAATCAGCCCCAGCATTTT

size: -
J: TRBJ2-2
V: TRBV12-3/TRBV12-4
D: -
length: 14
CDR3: CASSASASTGELFF
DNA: TGTGCCAGCAGTGCTTCGGCGTCCACCGGGGAGCTGTTTTTT

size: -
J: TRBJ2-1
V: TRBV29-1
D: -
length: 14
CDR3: CSVWGVARLNEQFF
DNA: TGCAGCGTGTGGGGGGTAGCAAGGTTAAATGAGCAGTTCTTC

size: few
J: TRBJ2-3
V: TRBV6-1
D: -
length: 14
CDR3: CASSATSSTDTQYF
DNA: TGTGCCAGCAGTGCGACTAGTAGCACAGATACGCAGTATTTT

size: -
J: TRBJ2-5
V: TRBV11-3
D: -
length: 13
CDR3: CASSFGIQETQYF
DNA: TGTGCCAGCAGCTTCGGGATCCAAGAGACCCAGTACTTC

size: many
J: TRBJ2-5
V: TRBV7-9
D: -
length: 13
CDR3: CASSLETPGFQYF
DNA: TGTGCCAGCAGCTTAGAGACTCCCGGTTTTCAGTACTTC